A selection of T cell receptor beta chains follows, all from one sample in a study of T cells in Graves' hyperthyroidism and ophthalmopathy. Each CDR3 protein gets one entry after TCRdb re-called the multiplex PCR reads with MiXCR. The table includes 270,000 or so distinct CDR3 sequences, 13% to 15% detected once. The sequenced sample consisted of blood. These receptors were obtained from a woman aged 50 to 60 with Graves' hyperthyroidism that later progressed to Graves' ophthalmopathy. The CDR3 runs from the conserved cysteine through the conserved F or W. The D gene is left open where the match is weak. The size entry is marked missing in some rows and otherwise reads once, few, many or a size class.

clone_size	v_call	d_call	j_call	cdr3_aa	cdr3_nt
many	TRBV28	TRBD2	TRBJ2-7	CASSGPPRLAGLGEQYF	TGTGCCAGCAGTGGCCCTCCGAGACTAGCGGGACTCGGGGAGCAGTACTTC
many	TRBV28	TRBD1	TRBJ1-5	CASSGTTGGWGNQPQHF	TGTGCCAGCAGTGGTACGACAGGGGGCTGGGGCAATCAGCCCCAGCATTTT
many	TRBV9	.	TRBJ2-1	CASSPPVADEQFF	TGTGCCAGCAGTCCCCCAGTGGCGGATGAGCAGTTCTTC
many	TRBV2	TRBD1	TRBJ2-1	CASKWGTGVDEQFF	TGTGCCAGCAAGTGGGGGACAGGGGTGGATGAGCAGTTCTTC
.	TRBV18	.	TRBJ2-3	CASSPATGGSGITDTQYF	TGTGCCAGCTCACCAGCTACGGGCGGTAGCGGAATCACAGATACGCAGTATTTT
few	TRBV5-5	.	TRBJ1-1	CASSRDVVTEAFF	TGTGCCAGCAGCCGGGACGTGGTCACTGAAGCTTTCTTT
many	TRBV30	TRBD1	TRBJ2-3	CAWGTGGSDTQYF	TGTGCCTGGGGGACAGGGGGTTCGGATACGCAGTATTTT
many	TRBV27	TRBD2	TRBJ2-5	CASSLSGGGTQYF	TGTGCCAGCAGTTTATCGGGGGGGGGGACCCAGTACTTC
many	TRBV27	.	TRBJ2-5	CASSLSWRPETQYF	TGTGCCAGCAGTTTATCATGGCGGCCGGAGACCCAGTACTTC
many	TRBV5-1	.	TRBJ2-2	CASSLRLTGELFF	TGCGCCAGCAGCTTGCGGCTGACCGGGGAGCTGTTTTTT
once	TRBV9	.	TRBJ2-2	CASSVGGNTGELLF	TGTGCCAGCAGCGTCGGCGGGAACACCGGGGAGCTGCTTTTT
many	TRBV7-9	.	TRBJ2-2	CASSLPRPTNTGELFF	TGTGCCAGCAGCCTCCCTAGGCCGACGAACACCGGGGAGCTGTTTTTT
many	TRBV5-1	.	TRBJ1-1	CASLSEGFEAFF	TGCGCCAGCCTTTCCGAGGGGTTTGAAGCTTTCTTT
few	TRBV3-1	.	TRBJ2-3	CASSRLITSTDTQYF	TGTGCCAGCAGCCGCCTCATAACTAGCACAGATACGCAGTATTTT
few	TRBV5-1	TRBD1	TRBJ1-1	CASSNRAGGHTEAFF	TGCGCCAGCAGCAACAGGGCAGGGGGGCACACTGAAGCTTTCTTT
many	TRBV27	.	TRBJ2-3	CASSRRAHTDTQYF	TGTGCCAGCAGTCGCCGGGCCCACACAGATACGCAGTATTTT
few	TRBV28	TRBD1	TRBJ1-4	CASHGQGVWEKLFF	TGTGCCTCCCACGGACAGGGAGTCTGGGAAAAACTGTTTTTT
many	TRBV2	.	TRBJ2-7	CASTVGQRVRKQYF	TGTGCCAGCACCGTGGGACAAAGGGTAAGGAAGCAGTACTTC
few	TRBV5-6	TRBD2	TRBJ2-2	CASSAGLAVNTGELFF	TGTGCCAGCAGCGCGGGACTAGCGGTGAACACCGGGGAGCTGTTTTTT
many	TRBV6-5	.	TRBJ1-5	CASSYTGGKGSNQPQHF	TGTGCCAGCAGTTACACGGGGGGCAAGGGTAGCAATCAGCCCCAGCATTTT
many	TRBV7-2	TRBD1	TRBJ2-3	CASSPQMGQGTDTQYF	TGTGCCAGCAGCCCACAGATGGGACAGGGGACAGATACGCAGTATTTT
many	TRBV11-2	.	TRBJ2-5	CASSLVGARGYF	TGTGCCAGCAGCTTAGTGGGGGCGCGTGGGTACTTC